This T cell receptor beta chain was identified in a study of regulatory T cells in long-lasting Graves disease. Trimming stripped 5 bases from V and 6 bases from J, with 11 bases between. This CDR3 region has 13 residues. Germline lookup yields CDR1 SGHTA and CDR2 FQGNSA. Arm-PCR of CDR3 regions and iRepertoire HTBI primers were the basis on which TCR beta libraries were built. Via MiXCR, TCRdb re-called the multiplex PCR reads, giving one row per CDR3 protein. Here the sample spans about 330,000 distinct CDR3 sequences, 15% to 20% being singletons. Time point defined: newly diagnosed GD, antithyroid drugs for less than 3 months. With RNA extracted from PBMCs as input, the TCR library was made. This clonotype was observed at least ten times. The same data also went into a second study, on T cells in Graves' hyperthyroidism and ophthalmopathy. According to that study: The hyperthyroidism patients had all been newly diagnosed, and their disease duration was under 2 months. Their ages ranged from 18 to 65 years. Stable hyperthyroidism was separated from ophthalmopathy by a model based on 13 V-J features.

Sequenced material: peripheral blood mononuclear cells (PBMCs), taken at new diagnosis, from a patient treated with antithyroid drugs. The rearrangement joins TRBV7-2 to TRBJ1-5, with D unclear. The TCR sequence derives from a woman under 30 with Graves disease. CDR3 DNA sequence: TGTGCCAGCAGCGACCTTTCGGGTCAGCCCCAGCATTTT. Protein sequence: CASSDLSGQPQHF.